This T cell receptor beta chain was found in a study of cytomegalovirus exposure and HLA in healthy donors. Concerning this clone: Its antigen is as yet unknown.

Germline V gene sequence: CDR1 SGHTA, CDR2 FQGNSA. CDR3 length: 12 amino acids. Trimming stripped 4 bases from V and 3 bases from J, with 3 bases between. Overall study results and limits: It was reported that the classifier diagnosed cytomegalovirus status with high specificity and sensitivity in both the original and validation cohorts.

Produced via immunoSEQ multiplex PCR; TCRdb's table is partial and in-frame only. The table lists roughly 350,000 clones, 86% of them singletons. The clonotype was recovered from a woman younger than 30 in good health and CMV-seronegative. J is TRBJ2-2 and V is TRBV7-2; D not resolved. The sequenced sample was PBMCs. The chain's CDR3 is CASSSYTGELFF. DNA of the CDR3: TGTGCCAGCAGCTCCTACACCGGGGAGCTGTTTTTT.